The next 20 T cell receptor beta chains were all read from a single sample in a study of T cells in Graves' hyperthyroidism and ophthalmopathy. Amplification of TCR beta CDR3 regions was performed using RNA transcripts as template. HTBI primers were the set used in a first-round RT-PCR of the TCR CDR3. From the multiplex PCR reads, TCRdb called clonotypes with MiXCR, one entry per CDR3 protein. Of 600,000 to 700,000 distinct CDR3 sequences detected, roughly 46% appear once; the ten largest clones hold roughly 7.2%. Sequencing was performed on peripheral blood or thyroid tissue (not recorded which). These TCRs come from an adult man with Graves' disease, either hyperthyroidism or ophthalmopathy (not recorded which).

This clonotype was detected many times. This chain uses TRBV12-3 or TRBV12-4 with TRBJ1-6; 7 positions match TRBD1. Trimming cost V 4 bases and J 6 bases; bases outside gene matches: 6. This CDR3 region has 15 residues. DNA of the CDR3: TGTGCCAGCAGTTACCTCGGGACAGCTAATTCACCCCTCCACTTT. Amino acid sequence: CASSYLGTANSPLHF.

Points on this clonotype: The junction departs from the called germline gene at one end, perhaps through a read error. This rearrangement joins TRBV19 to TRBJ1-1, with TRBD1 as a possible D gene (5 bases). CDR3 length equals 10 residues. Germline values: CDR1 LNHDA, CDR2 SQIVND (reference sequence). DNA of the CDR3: TGCACCGGGGGGGTGGGGACGGCTTTCTTT. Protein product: CTGGVGTAFF. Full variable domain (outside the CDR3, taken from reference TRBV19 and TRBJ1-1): DGGITQSPKYLFRKEGQNVTLSCEQNLNHDAMYWYRQDPGQGLRLIYYSQIVNDFQKGDIAEGYSVSREKKESFPLTVTSAQKNPTAFYLCTGGVGTAFFGQGTRLTVV.

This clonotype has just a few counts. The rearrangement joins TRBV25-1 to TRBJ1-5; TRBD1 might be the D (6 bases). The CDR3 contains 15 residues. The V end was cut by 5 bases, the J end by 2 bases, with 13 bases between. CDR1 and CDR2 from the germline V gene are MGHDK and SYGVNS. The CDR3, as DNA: TGTGCCAGCAGTTTAACAGGGATCGGCAATCAGCCCCAGCATTTT. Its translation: CASSLTGIGNQPQHF.

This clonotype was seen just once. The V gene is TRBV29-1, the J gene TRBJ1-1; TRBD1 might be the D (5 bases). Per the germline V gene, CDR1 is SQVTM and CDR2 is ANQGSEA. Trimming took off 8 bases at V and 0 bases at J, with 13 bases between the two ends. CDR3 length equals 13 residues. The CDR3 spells CSLSGSMNTEAFF. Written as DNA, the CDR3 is TGCAGCTTGTCAGGGAGCATGAACACTGAAGCTTTCTTT.

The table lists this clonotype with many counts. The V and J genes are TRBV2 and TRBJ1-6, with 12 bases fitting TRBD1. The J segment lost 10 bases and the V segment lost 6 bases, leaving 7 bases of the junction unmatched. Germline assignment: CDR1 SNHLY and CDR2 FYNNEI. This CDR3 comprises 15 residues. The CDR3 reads CASRAGTGGSSPLHF. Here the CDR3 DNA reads TGTGCCAGCAGAGCCGGGACAGGGGGCTCGTCACCCCTCCACTTT.

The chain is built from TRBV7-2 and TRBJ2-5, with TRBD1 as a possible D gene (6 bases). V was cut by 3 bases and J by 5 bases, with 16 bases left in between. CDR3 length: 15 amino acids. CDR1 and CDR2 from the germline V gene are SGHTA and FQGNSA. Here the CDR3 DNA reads TGTGCCAGCAGCTTTGGCAGGGGCTATGGGGAGACCCAGTACTTC. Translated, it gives CASSFGRGYGETQYF.

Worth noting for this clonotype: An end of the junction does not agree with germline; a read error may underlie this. The CDR3: CASSYDIPNNSPLHF. CDR3 DNA: TGTGCCAGCAGTTATGACATCCCAAATAATTCACCCCTCCACTTT. This chain joins TRBV10-3 and TRBJ1-6; D ambiguous. The CDR3 totals 15 residues. Germline CDR1 and CDR2: ENHRY and SYGVKD.

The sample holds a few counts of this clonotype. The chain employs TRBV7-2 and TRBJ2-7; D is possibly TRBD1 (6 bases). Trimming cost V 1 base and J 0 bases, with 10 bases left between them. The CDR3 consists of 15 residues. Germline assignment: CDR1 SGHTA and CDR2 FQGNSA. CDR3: CASSLDDRSSYEQYF. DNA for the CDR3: TGTGCCAGCAGCTTAGACGACAGGAGCTCCTACGAGCAGTACTTC.

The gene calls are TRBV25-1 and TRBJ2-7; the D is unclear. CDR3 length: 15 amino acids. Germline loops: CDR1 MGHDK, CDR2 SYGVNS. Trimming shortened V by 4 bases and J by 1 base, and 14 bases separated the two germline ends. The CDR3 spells CASSAGESGSYEQYF. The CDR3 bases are TGTGCCAGCAGTGCGGGCGAGTCCGGATCCTACGAGCAGTACTTC.

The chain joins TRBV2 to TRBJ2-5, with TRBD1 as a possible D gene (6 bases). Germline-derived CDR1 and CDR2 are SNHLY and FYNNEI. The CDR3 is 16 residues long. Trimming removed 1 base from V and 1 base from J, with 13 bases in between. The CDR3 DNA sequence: TGTGCCAGCAGTGAAGATGGGGGCCTAGCCCAAGAGACCCAGTACTTC. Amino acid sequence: CASSEDGGLAQETQYF.

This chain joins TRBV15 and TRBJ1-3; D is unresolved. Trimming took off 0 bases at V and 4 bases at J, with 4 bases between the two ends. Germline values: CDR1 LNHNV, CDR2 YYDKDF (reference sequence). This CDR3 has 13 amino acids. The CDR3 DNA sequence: TGTGCCACCAGCAGAGATGGGGGAAACACCATATATTTT. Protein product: CATSRDGGNTIYF.

The CDR3 DNA follows: TGTGCCAGCAGCTTATTTGGGCCTACGGACGGGGGACCTAGCGGCTACACCTTC. Encoded protein: CASSLFGPTDGGPSGYTF. V usage is TRBV11-2 and J usage is TRBJ1-2, with a possible D match to TRBD1 (5 bases). Germline assignment: CDR1 SGHAT and CDR2 FQNNGV. The CDR3 spans 18 residues. Deletions cut 2 bases from V and 8 bases from J, with 27 bases between.

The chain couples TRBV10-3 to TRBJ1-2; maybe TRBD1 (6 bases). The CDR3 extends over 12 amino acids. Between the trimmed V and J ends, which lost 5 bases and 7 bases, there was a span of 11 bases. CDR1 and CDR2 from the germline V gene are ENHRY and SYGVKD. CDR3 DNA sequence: TGTGCCATCAGTCCGGCAGGGGTTGGCTACACCTTC. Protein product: CAISPAGVGYTF.

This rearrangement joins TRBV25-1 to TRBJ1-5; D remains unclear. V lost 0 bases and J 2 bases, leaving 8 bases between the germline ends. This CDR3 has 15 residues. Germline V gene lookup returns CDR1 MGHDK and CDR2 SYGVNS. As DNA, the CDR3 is TGTGCCAGCAGTGAATATTACGGGGGCAATCAGCCCCAGCATTTT. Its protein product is CASSEYYGGNQPQHF.

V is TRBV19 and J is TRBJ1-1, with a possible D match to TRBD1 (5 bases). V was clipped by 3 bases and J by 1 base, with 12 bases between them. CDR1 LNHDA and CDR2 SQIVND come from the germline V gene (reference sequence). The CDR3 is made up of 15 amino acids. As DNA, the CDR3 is TGTGCCAGTAGTATTTGGGACGGGGGGAACACTGAAGCTTTCTTT. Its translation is CASSIWDGGNTEAFF.

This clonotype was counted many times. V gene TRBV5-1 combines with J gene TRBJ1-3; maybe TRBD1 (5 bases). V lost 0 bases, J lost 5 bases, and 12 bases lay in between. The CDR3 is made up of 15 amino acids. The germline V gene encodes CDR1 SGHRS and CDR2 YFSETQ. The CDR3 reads CASSLGDGGRNTIYF. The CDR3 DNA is TGCGCCAGCAGCTTGGGGGACGGAGGGCGAAACACCATATATTTT. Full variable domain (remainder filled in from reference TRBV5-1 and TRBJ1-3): KAGVTQTPRYLIKTRGQQVTLSCSPISGHRSVSWYQQTPGQGLQFLFEYFSETQRNKGNFPGRFSGRQFSNSRSEMNVSTLELGDSALYLCASSLGDGGRNTIYFGEGSWLTVV.

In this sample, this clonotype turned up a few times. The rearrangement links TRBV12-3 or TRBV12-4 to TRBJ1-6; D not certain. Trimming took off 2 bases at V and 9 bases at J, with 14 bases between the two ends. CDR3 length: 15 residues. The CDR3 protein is CASSLSGSLGSPLHF. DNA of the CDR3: TGTGCCAGCAGTTTATCGGGTTCCTTAGGTTCACCCCTCCACTTT.

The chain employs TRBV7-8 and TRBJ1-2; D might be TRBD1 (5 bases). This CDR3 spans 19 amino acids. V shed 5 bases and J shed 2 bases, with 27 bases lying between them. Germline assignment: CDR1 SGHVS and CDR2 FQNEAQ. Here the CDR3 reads CASSRIRGDGRLTNYGYTF. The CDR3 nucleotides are TGTGCCAGCAGCCGAATTCGGGGGGACGGAAGACTCACCAACTATGGCTACACCTTC.

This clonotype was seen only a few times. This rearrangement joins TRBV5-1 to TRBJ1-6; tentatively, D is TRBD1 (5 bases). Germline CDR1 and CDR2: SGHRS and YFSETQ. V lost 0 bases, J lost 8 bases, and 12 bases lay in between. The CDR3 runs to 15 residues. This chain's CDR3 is CASSLEPGLDSPLHF. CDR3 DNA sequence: TGCGCCAGCAGCTTGGAGCCAGGGTTGGATTCACCCCTCCACTTT. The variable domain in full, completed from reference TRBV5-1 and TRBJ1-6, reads KAGVTQTPRYLIKTRGQQVTLSCSPISGHRSVSWYQQTPGQGLQFLFEYFSETQRNKGNFPGRFSGRQFSNSRSEMNVSTLELGDSALYLCASSLEPGLDSPLHFGNGTRLTVT.

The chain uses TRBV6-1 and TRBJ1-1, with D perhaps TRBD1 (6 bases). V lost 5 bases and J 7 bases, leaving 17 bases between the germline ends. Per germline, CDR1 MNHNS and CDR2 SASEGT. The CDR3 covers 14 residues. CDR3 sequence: CASSSVRGRDEAFF. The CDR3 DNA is TGTGCCAGCAGTAGCGTCAGGGGCAGGGATGAAGCTTTCTTT.